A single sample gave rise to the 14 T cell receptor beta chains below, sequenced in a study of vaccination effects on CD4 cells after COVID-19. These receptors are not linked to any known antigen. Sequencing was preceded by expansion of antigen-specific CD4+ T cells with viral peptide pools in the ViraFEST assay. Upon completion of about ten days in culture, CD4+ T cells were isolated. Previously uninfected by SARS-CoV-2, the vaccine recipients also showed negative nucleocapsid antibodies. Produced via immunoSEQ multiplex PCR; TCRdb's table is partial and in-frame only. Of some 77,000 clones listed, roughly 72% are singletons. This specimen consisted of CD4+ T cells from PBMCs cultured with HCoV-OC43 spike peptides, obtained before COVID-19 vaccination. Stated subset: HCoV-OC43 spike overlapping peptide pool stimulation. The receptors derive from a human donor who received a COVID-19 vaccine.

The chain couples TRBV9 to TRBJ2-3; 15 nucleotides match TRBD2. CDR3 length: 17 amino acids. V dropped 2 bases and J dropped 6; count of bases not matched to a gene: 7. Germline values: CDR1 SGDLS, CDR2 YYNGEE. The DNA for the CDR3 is TGTGCCAGCAGCGTGAGACAGGGACTAGCGGGGGGTGATACGCAGTATTTT. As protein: CASSVRQGLAGGDTQYF.

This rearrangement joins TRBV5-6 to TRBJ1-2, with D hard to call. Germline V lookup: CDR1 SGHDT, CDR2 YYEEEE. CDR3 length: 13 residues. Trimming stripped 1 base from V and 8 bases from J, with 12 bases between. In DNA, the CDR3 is TGTGCCAGCAGCTTGATATGGGGAAGCGGCTACACCTTC. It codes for CASSLIWGSGYTF. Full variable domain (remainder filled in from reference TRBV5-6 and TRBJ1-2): DAGVTQSPTHLIKTRGQQVTLRCSPKSGHDTVSWYQQALGQGPQFIFQYYEEEERQRGNFPDRFSGHQFPNYSSELNVNALLLGDSALYLCASSLIWGSGYTFGSGTRLTVV.

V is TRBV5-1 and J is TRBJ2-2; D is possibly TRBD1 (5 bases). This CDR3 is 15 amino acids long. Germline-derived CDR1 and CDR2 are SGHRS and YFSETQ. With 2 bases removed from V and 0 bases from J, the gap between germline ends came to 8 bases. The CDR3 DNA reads TGCGCCAGCAGCTTAGAACAGGCGAACACCGGGGAGCTGTTTTTT. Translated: CASSLEQANTGELFF.

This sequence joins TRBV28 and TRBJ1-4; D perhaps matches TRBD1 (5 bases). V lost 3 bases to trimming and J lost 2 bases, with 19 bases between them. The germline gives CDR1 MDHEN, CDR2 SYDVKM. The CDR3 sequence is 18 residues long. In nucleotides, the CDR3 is TGTGCCAGCAGTTTGGTTTGGGGGTTTGGGAGTACTAATGAAAAACTGTTTTTT. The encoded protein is CASSLVWGFGSTNEKLFF.

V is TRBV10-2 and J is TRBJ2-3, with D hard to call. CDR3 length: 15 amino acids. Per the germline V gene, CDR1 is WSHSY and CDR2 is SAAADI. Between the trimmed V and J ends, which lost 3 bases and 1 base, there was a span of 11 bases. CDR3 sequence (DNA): TGCGCCAGCAGTGAAGGACCCCGAGGCACAGATACGCAGTATTTT. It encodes CASSEGPRGTDTQYF.

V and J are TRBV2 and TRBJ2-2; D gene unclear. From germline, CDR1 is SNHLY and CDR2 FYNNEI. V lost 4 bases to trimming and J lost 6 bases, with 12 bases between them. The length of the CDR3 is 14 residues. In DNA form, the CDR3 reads TGTGCCAGCAGTGCCTCGAGCAGCCCCGGGGAGCTGTTTTTT. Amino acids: CASSASSSPGELFF.

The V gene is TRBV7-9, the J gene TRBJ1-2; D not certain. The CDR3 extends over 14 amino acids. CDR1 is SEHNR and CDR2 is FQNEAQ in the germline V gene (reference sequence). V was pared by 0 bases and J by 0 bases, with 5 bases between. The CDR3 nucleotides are TGTGCCAGCAGCTTAGCAGGATCTAACTATGGCTACACCTTC. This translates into CASSLAGSNYGYTF.

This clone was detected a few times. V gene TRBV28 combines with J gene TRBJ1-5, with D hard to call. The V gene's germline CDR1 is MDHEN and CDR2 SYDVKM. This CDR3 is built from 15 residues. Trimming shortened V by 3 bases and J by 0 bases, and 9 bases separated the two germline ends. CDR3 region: CASSFGSDSNQPQHF. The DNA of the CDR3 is TGTGCCAGCAGTTTCGGGAGCGATAGCAATCAGCCCCAGCATTTT.

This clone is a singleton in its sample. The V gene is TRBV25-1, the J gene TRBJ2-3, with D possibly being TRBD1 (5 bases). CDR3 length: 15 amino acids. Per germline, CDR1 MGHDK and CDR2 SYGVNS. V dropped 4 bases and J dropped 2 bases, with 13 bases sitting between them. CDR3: CASSAVTGVTDTQYF. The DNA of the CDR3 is TGTGCCAGCAGTGCTGTCACAGGAGTCACAGATACGCAGTATTTT. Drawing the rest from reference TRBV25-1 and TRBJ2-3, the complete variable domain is EADIYQTPRYLVIGTGKKITLECSQTMGHDKMYWYQQDPGMELHLIHYSYGVNSTEKGDLSSESTVSRIRTEHFPLTLESARPSHTSQYLCASSAVTGVTDTQYFGPGTRLTVL.

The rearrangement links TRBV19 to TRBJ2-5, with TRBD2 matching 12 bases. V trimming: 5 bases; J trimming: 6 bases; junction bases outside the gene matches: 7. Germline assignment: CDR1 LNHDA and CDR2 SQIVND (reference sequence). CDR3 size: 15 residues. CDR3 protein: CASSVGTSGPKTQYF. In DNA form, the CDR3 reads TGTGCCAGTAGTGTCGGGACTAGCGGGCCCAAGACCCAGTACTTC.

Here the CDR3 reads CATSAGNSGQPQHF. In nucleotides, the CDR3 is TGTGCCACCAGTGCGGGGAACTCGGGTCAGCCCCAGCATTTT. The chain uses TRBV24-1 and TRBJ1-5; D is undetermined. Germline values: CDR1 KGHDR, CDR2 SFDVKD. This CDR3 region has 14 residues. Trimming pared 5 bases from V and 6 bases from J, leaving 13 bases between.

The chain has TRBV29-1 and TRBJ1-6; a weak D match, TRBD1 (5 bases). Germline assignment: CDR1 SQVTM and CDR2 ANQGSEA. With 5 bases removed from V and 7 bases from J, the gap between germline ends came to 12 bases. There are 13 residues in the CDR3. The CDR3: CSVIDSGNSPLHF. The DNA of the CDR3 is TGCAGCGTTATCGACAGTGGGAATTCACCCCTCCACTTT.

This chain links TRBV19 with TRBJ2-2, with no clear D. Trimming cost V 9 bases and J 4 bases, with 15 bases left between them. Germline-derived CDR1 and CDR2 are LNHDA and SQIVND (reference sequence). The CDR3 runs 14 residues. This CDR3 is CASRYRTVTGELFF. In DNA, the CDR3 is TGTGCCAGCCGCTACCGCACGGTCACCGGGGAGCTGTTTTTT. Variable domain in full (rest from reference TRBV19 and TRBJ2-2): DGGITQSPKYLFRKEGQNVTLSCEQNLNHDAMYWYRQDPGQGLRLIYYSQIVNDFQKGDIAEGYSVSREKKESFPLTVTSAQKNPTAFYLCASRYRTVTGELFFGEGSRLTVL.

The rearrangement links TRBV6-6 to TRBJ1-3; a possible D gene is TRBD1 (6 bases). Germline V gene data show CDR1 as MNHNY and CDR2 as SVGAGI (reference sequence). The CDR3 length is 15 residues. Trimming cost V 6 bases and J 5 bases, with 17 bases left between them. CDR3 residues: CASSLGQQERNTIYF. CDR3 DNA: TGTGCCAGCAGCCTCGGACAGCAGGAGAGAAACACCATATATTTT.